Listed below are T cell receptor beta chains from one sample, sequenced in a study of T cell responses to AZD1222 COVID-19 vaccine. TCRdb's copy holds only in-frame clones and misses some; the assay was immunoSEQ multiplex PCR. This sample has some 200,000 clones, with about 90% found just once. The specimen comprised peripheral blood, sampled on day 0 of AZD1222 vaccination. The receptors originated from an adult in good health. CDR3s leave out the opening cysteine and the closing phenylalanine or tryptophan. Clone size is given for some rows only: seen once, a few or many times, or a class if the clone is expanded.

v_call: TRBV5-1
j_call: TRBJ2-7
cdr3_length: 12
clone_size: -
cdr3_aa: ASSITLGAYEQY

v_call: TRBV7-4
j_call: TRBJ1-5
cdr3_length: 16
clone_size: -
cdr3_aa: ASSPRDRLTYSNQPQH

v_call: TRBV6-1
j_call: TRBJ1-5
cdr3_length: 16
clone_size: -
cdr3_aa: ASSEFGDGRYSNQPQH

v_call: TRBV12-3/TRBV12-4
j_call: TRBJ2-7
cdr3_length: 10
clone_size: -
cdr3_aa: ASSLTGIEQY

v_call: TRBV5-1
j_call: TRBJ2-3
cdr3_length: 12
clone_size: -
cdr3_aa: ASSLATSPDTQY

v_call: TRBV3-1/TRBV3-2
j_call: TRBJ2-2
cdr3_length: 16
clone_size: -
cdr3_aa: ASSQDIRQDANTGELF

v_call: TRBV7-2
j_call: TRBJ1-4
cdr3_length: 12
clone_size: -
cdr3_aa: ASSSGQGHEKLF

v_call: TRBV24-1
j_call: TRBJ1-2
cdr3_length: 10
clone_size: -
cdr3_aa: ATGDGNYGYT

v_call: TRBV11-3
j_call: TRBJ1-3
cdr3_length: 18
clone_size: -
cdr3_aa: ASSLYPPLGVTISGNTIY

v_call: TRBV6-4
j_call: TRBJ2-5
cdr3_length: 12
clone_size: -
cdr3_aa: ASSERGGQETQY

v_call: TRBV29-1
j_call: TRBJ1-1
cdr3_length: 11
clone_size: -
cdr3_aa: SVTTGRNTEAF

v_call: TRBV18
j_call: TRBJ1-3
cdr3_length: 14
clone_size: -
cdr3_aa: ASSPFPGQTGNTIY

v_call: TRBV9
j_call: TRBJ2-5
cdr3_length: 13
clone_size: once
cdr3_aa: ASSPVAGTRETQY

v_call: TRBV19
j_call: TRBJ1-3
cdr3_length: 13
clone_size: once
cdr3_aa: ASSTTDTSGNTIY

v_call: TRBV2
j_call: TRBJ1-5
cdr3_length: 10
clone_size: -
cdr3_aa: ASRISNQPQH

v_call: TRBV7-2
j_call: TRBJ1-2
cdr3_length: 13
clone_size: -
cdr3_aa: ASSSYRVVGYGYT

v_call: TRBV11-2
j_call: TRBJ2-5
cdr3_length: 12
clone_size: -
cdr3_aa: ASSRQEAQETQY

v_call: TRBV6-5
j_call: TRBJ2-6
cdr3_length: 9
clone_size: -
cdr3_aa: ASTGANVLT

v_call: TRBV28
j_call: TRBJ1-5
cdr3_length: 12
clone_size: once
cdr3_aa: ASSPFRTNQPQH

v_call: TRBV18
j_call: TRBJ1-2
cdr3_length: 13
clone_size: -
cdr3_aa: ASSATDNSNYGYT

v_call: TRBV5-6
j_call: TRBJ1-5
cdr3_length: 13
clone_size: -
cdr3_aa: ASSLGRQGFKAQH

v_call: TRBV19
j_call: TRBJ1-2
cdr3_length: 14
clone_size: -
cdr3_aa: ASSPPWGDRDYGYT

v_call: TRBV4-1
j_call: TRBJ2-5
cdr3_length: 13
clone_size: many
cdr3_aa: ASSQDLTVQETQY

v_call: TRBV28
j_call: TRBJ1-4
cdr3_length: 9
clone_size: -
cdr3_aa: ASSYMGKLF

v_call: TRBV11-3
j_call: TRBJ1-1
cdr3_length: 11
clone_size: -
cdr3_aa: ASSLSGGTEAF

v_call: TRBV7-9
j_call: TRBJ2-2
cdr3_length: 13
clone_size: once
cdr3_aa: ASSPAGRTTGELF

v_call: TRBV25-1
j_call: TRBJ2-3
cdr3_length: 11
clone_size: -
cdr3_aa: ASSRSPQDTQY

v_call: TRBV27
j_call: TRBJ2-5
cdr3_length: 16
clone_size: -
cdr3_aa: ASSFPNRDRDHQETQY

v_call: TRBV19
j_call: TRBJ2-7
cdr3_length: 15
clone_size: -
cdr3_aa: ASSSPGGRGWSYEQY

v_call: TRBV5-4
j_call: TRBJ1-5
cdr3_length: 13
clone_size: few
cdr3_aa: ASSLYGHSNQPQH

v_call: TRBV19
j_call: TRBJ2-1
cdr3_length: 12
clone_size: once
cdr3_aa: ASSIVRDSPEQF

v_call: TRBV5-1
j_call: TRBJ2-3
cdr3_length: 11
clone_size: -
cdr3_aa: ASSEQGTDTQY

v_call: TRBV7-2
j_call: TRBJ2-7
cdr3_length: 13
clone_size: -
cdr3_aa: ASRRGGASSYEQY

v_call: TRBV11-1
j_call: TRBJ1-5
cdr3_length: 11
clone_size: -
cdr3_aa: ASSLESNQPQH

v_call: TRBV10-3
j_call: TRBJ2-7
cdr3_length: 11
clone_size: -
cdr3_aa: AISPSGVYEQY

v_call: TRBV5-1
j_call: TRBJ1-6
cdr3_length: 15
clone_size: once
cdr3_aa: ASSRGGGSSYNSPLH

v_call: TRBV6-5
j_call: TRBJ2-3
cdr3_length: 10
clone_size: -
cdr3_aa: ASSSGGGTQY

v_call: TRBV3-1/TRBV3-2
j_call: TRBJ1-3
cdr3_length: 13
clone_size: -
cdr3_aa: ASSPRLSFGNTIY

v_call: TRBV5-1
j_call: TRBJ1-4
cdr3_length: 16
clone_size: -
cdr3_aa: ASSLVQGQGEGGEKLF

v_call: TRBV5-8
j_call: TRBJ1-5
cdr3_length: 15
clone_size: -
cdr3_aa: ASSSRQGIGSNQPQH

v_call: TRBV9
j_call: TRBJ2-1
cdr3_length: 13
clone_size: -
cdr3_aa: ASSVEEGTYNEQF

v_call: TRBV5-5
j_call: TRBJ1-5
cdr3_length: 14
clone_size: -
cdr3_aa: ASSRDWPWGNQPQH

v_call: TRBV7-9
j_call: TRBJ2-7
cdr3_length: 13
clone_size: -
cdr3_aa: ASSPQRGRLDEQY

v_call: TRBV7-2
j_call: TRBJ2-5
cdr3_length: 12
clone_size: -
cdr3_aa: ASSSGLAQETQY

v_call: TRBV18
j_call: TRBJ2-1
cdr3_length: 15
clone_size: -
cdr3_aa: ASSPYSGTGANNEQF

v_call: TRBV21-1
j_call: TRBJ2-2
cdr3_length: 13
clone_size: -
cdr3_aa: ASRLTAPNTGELF

v_call: TRBV28
j_call: TRBJ1-2
cdr3_length: 11
clone_size: -
cdr3_aa: ASMSPEGYGYT

v_call: TRBV28
j_call: TRBJ2-7
cdr3_length: 12
clone_size: -
cdr3_aa: ASSLDRGRDEQY

v_call: TRBV5-1
j_call: TRBJ2-3
cdr3_length: 17
clone_size: -
cdr3_aa: ASSLIGLAGVIRTDTQY

v_call: TRBV13
j_call: TRBJ2-3
cdr3_length: 12
clone_size: -
cdr3_aa: ASSSGGTTDTQY

v_call: TRBV5-6
j_call: TRBJ1-2
cdr3_length: 14
clone_size: -
cdr3_aa: ASSSPTEGLDYGYT

v_call: TRBV5-6
j_call: TRBJ1-5
cdr3_length: 13
clone_size: -
cdr3_aa: ASSLRGGGNQPQH

v_call: TRBV19
j_call: TRBJ2-2
cdr3_length: 14
clone_size: -
cdr3_aa: ASSDGGNRRTGELF